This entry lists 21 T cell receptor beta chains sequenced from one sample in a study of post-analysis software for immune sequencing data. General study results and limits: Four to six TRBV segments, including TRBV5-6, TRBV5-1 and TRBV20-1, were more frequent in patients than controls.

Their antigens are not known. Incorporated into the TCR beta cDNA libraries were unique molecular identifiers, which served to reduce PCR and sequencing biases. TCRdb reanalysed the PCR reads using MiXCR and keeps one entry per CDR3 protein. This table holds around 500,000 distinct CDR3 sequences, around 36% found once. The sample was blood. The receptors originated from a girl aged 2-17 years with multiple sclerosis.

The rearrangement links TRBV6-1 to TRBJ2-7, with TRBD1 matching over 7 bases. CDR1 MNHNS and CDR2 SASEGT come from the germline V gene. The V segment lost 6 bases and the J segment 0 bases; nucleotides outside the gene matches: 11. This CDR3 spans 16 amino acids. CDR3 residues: CASRLAGGRFSYEQYF. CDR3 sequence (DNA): TGTGCCAGCAGACTTGCAGGGGGAAGATTCTCCTACGAGCAGTACTTC.

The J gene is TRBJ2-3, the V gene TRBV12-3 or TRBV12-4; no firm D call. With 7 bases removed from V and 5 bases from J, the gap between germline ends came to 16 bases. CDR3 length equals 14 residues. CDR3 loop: CASTPTSTVDTQYF. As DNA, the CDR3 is TGTGCCAGCACCCCCACATCCACGGTAGATACGCAGTATTTT.

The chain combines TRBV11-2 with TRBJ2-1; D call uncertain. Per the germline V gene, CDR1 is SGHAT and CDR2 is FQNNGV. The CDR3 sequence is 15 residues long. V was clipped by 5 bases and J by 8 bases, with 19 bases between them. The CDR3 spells CASSQELRKWDEQFF. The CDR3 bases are TGTGCCAGCAGCCAAGAACTGCGGAAGTGGGATGAGCAGTTCTTC.

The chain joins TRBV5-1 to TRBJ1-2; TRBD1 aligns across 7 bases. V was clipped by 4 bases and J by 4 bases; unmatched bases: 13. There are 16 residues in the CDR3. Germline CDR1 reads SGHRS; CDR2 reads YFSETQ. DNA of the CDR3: TGCGCCAGCAGCCCAGTCCCTGACGACAGGGTCTATGGCTACACCTTC. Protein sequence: CASSPVPDDRVYGYTF.

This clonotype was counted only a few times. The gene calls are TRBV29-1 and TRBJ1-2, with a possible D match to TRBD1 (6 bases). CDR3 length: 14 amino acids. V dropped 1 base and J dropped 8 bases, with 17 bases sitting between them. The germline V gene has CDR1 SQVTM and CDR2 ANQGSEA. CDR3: CSVEAATGLGGYTF. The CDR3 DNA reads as TGCAGCGTTGAAGCCGCGACAGGCCTTGGGGGCTACACCTTC.

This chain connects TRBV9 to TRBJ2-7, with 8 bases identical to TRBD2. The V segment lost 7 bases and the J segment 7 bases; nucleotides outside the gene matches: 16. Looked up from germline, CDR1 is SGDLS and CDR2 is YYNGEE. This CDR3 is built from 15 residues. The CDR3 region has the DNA TGTGCCAGCGCCGGGGGGGCCGAAATCTACAATGAGCAGTACTTC. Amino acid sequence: CASAGGAEIYNEQYF.

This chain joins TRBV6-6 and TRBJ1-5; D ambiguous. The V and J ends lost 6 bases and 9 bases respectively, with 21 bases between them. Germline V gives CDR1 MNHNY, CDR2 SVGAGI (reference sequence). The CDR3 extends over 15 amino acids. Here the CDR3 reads CASRTNQDTSGPQHF. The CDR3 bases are TGTGCCAGCAGGACGAATCAGGATACCTCGGGGCCCCAGCATTTT.

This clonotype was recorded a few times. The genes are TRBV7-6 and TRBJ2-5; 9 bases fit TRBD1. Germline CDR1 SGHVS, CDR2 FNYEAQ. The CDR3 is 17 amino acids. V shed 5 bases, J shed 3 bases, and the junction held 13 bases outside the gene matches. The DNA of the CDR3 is TGTGCCAGCAGCCCCCGTCGGGTCCGGACAGGGGAAGAGACCCAGTACTTC. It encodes CASSPRRVRTGEETQYF.

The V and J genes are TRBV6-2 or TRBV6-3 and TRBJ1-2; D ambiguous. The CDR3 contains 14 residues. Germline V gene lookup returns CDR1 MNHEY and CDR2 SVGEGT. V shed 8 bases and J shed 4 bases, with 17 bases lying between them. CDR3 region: CASVLAGSLYGYTF. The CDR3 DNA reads TGTGCCAGCGTCCTGGCCGGGTCCCTCTATGGCTACACCTTC.

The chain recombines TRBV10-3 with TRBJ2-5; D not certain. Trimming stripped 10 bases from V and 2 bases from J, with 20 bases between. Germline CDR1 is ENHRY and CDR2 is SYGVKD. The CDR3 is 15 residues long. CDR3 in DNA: TGTGCCACCATGGGGTCAGCCGCCCTACAAGAGACCCAGTACTTC. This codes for CATMGSAALQETQYF.

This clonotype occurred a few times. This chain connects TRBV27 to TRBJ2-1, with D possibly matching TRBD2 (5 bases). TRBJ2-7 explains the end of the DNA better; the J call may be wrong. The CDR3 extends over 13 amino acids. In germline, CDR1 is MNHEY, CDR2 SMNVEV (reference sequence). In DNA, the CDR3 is TGTGCCAGCAGTTTAAGCGGACGCAATGAGCAGTACTTC. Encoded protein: CASSLSGRNEQYF.

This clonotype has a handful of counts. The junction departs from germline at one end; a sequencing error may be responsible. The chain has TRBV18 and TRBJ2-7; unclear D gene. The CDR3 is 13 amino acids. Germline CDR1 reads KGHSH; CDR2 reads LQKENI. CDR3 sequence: CTSSPSPLGEQYF. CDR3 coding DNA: TGTACCAGCTCACCATCGCCTCTCGGCGAGCAGTACTTC.

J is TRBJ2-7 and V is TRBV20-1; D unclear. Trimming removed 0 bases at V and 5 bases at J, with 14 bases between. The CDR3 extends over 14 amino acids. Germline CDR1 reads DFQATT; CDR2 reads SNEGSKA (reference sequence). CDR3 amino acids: CSARDQGFYHEQYF. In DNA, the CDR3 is TGCAGTGCTAGAGATCAAGGGTTTTACCACGAGCAGTACTTC.

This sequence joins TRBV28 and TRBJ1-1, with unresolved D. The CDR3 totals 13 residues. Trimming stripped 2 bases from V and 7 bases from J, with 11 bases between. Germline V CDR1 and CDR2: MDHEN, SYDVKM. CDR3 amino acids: CASSLTLGFEAFF. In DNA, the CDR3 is TGTGCCAGCAGTTTAACCCTGGGTTTTGAAGCTTTCTTT. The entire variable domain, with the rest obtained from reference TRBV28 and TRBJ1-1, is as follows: DVKVTQSSRYLVKRTGEKVFLECVQDMDHENMFWYRQDPGLGLRLIYFSYDVKMKEKGDIPEGYSVSREKKERFSLILESASTNQTSMYLCASSLTLGFEAFFGQGTRLTVV.

This chain's CDR3 is CSGGRQGEGYTF. CDR3 in DNA: TGCAGCGGTGGACGGCAGGGCGAAGGCTACACCTTC. This chain connects TRBV29-1 to TRBJ1-2; a weak D match, TRBD1 (5 bases). Looked up from germline, CDR1 is SQVTM and CDR2 is ANQGSEA. Trimming removed 7 bases at V and 8 bases at J, with 17 bases between. The CDR3 spans 12 residues.

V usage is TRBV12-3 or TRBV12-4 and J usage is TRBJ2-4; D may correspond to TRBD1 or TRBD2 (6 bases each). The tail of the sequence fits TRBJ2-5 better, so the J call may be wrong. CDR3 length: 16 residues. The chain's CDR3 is CASTPAWGARQETQYF. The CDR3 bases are TGTGCCAGCACCCCAGCTTGGGGGGCCCGACAAGAGACCCAGTACTTC.

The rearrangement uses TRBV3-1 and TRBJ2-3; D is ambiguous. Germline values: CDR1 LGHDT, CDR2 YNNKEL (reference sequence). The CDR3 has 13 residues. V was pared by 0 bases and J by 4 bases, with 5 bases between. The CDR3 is CASSQDPADTQYF. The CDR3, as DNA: TGTGCCAGCAGCCAAGATCCGGCAGATACGCAGTATTTT.

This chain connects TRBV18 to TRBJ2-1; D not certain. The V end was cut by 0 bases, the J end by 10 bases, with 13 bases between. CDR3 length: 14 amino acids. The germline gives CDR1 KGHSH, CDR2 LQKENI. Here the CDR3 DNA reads TGTGCCAGCTCACCACCGACTTTGAACCACGAGCAGTTCTTC. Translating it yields CASSPPTLNHEQFF. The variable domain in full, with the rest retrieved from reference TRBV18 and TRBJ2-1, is NAGVMQNPRHLVRRRGQEARLRCSPMKGHSHVYWYRQLPEEGLKFMVYLQKENIIDESGMPKERFSAEFPKEGPSILRIQQVVRGDSAAYFCASSPPTLNHEQFFGPGTRLTVL.

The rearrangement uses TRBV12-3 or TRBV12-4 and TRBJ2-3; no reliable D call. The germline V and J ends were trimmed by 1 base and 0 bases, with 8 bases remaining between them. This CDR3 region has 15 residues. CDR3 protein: CASSLGPWSTDTQYF. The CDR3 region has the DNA TGTGCCAGCAGTTTAGGGCCATGGAGCACAGATACGCAGTATTTT.

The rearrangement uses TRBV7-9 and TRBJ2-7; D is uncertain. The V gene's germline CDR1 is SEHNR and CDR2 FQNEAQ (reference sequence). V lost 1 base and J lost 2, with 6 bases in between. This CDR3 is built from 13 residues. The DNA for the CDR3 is TGTGCCAGCAGCTTAGTGCTCGCCTACGAGCAGTACTTC. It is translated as CASSLVLAYEQYF.

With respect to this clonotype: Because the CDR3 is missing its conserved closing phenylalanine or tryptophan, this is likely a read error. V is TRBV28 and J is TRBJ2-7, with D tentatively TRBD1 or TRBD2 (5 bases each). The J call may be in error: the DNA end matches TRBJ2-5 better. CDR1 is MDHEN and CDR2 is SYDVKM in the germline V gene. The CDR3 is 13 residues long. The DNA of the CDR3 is TGTGCCAGCAGTTTATGGGGGGAAGAGACCCAGTACTGC. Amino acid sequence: CASSLWGEETQYC.